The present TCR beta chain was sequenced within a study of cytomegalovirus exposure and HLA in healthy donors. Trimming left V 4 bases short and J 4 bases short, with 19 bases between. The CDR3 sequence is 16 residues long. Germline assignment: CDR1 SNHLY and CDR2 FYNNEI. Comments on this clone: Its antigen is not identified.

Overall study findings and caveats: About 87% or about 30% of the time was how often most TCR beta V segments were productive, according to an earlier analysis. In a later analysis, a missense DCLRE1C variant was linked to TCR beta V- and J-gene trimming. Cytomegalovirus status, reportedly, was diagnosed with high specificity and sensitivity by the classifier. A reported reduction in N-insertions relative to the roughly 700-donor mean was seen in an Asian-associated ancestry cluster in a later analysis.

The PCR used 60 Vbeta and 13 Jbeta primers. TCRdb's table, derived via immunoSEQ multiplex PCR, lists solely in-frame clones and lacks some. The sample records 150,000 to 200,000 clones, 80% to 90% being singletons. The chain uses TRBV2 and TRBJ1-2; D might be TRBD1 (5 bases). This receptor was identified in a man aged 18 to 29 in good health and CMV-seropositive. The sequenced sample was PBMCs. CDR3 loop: CASSVTRGGSPYGYTF. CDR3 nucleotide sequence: TGTGCCAGCAGTGTTACCCGGGGGGGGTCCCCCTATGGCTACACCTTC.